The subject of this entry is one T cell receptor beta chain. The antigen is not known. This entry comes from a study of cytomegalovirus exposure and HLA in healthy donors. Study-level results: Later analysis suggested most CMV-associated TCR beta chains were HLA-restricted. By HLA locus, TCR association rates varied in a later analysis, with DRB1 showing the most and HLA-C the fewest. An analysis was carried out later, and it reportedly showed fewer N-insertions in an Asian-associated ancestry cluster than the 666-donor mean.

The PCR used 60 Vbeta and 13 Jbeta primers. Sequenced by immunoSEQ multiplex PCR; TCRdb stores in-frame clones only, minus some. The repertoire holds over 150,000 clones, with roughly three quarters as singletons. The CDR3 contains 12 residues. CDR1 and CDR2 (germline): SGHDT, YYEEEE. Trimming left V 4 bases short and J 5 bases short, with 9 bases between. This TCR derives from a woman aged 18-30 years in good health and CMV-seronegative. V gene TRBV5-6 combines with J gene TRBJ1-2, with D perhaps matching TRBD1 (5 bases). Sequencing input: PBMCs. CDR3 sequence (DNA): TGTGCCAGCAGCGAGGGGACTTATGGCTACACCTTC. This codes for CASSEGTYGYTF.